The 2 T cell receptor beta chains listed next were all sequenced from one sample in a study of regulatory T cells in long-lasting Graves disease. Relying on iRepertoire HTBI primers and Arm-PCR of CDR3 regions, the team built TCR beta libraries. A single record per CDR3 protein comes from TCRdb applying MiXCR to the multiplex PCR reads. The table lists some 200,000 distinct CDR3 sequences, roughly a fifth of them singletons, with 12% in the top ten. Time point given: newly diagnosed GD, antithyroid drugs for less than 3 months. Researchers made the TCR library from RNA that was extracted from PBMCs. The data also belong to a second study, concerning T cells in Graves' hyperthyroidism and ophthalmopathy.

The sequences come from peripheral blood mononuclear cells (PBMCs), collected at new diagnosis, from a patient treated with antithyroid drugs. The receptors were sampled from a woman aged 30 to 39 with Graves disease.

This clonotype was seen only a few times. Possible read error: a much larger clone is one base away. The rearrangement uses TRBV14 and TRBJ1-2, with D uncertain. CDR1 and CDR2 from the germline V gene are SGHDN and FVKESK. Between the trimmed V and J ends, which lost 1 base and 14 bases, there was a span of 23 bases. CDR3 size: 15 residues. CDR3 in amino acids: CASSQADWRDGMTTF. CDR3 nucleotide sequence: TGTGCCAGCAGCCAAGCGGACTGGCGTGATGGAATGACTACCTTC.

This clonotype was recorded many times. The CDR3 reads CASSLAQLNEQFF. Here the CDR3 DNA reads TGTGCCAGCAGCTTAGCACAGCTCAATGAGCAGTTCTTC. The chain combines TRBV11-3 with TRBJ2-1; no reliable D call. V dropped 1 base and J dropped 6 bases, with 7 bases sitting between them. CDR3 length equals 13 residues. Germline V gene data show CDR1 as SGHNT and CDR2 as YENEEA.